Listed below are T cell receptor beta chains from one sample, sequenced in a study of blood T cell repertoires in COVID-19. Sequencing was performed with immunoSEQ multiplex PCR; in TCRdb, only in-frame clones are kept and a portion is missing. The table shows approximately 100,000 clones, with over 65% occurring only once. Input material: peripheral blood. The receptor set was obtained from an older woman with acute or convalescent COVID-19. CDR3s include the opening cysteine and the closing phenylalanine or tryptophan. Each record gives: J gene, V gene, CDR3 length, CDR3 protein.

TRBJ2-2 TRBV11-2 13 CASSLQGYGELFF
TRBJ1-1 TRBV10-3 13 CAIRGPRNTEAFF
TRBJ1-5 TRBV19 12 CASRIQAQPQHF
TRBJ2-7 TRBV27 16 CASSLQFRQGGYEQYF
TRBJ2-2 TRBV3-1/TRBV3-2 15 CASSHGDRVSGELFF
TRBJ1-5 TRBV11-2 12 CASSSLNQPQHF
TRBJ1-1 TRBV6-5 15 CASSYSASLNTEAFF
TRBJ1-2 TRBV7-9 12 CASSFDSIGYTF
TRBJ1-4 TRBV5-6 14 CASSPQGINEKLFF
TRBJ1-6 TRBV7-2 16 CASSLRSPGYGSPLHF
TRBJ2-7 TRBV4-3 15 CASSQYSGSTYEQYF
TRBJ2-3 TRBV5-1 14 CASSLSGGPDTQYF
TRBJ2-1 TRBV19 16 CASSAPRTSGSHQQFF
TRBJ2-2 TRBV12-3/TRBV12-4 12 CASSLTYGELFF
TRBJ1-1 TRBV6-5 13 CASSLEENTEAFF
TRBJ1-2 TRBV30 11 CGSEQGSGYTF
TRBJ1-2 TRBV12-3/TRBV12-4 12 CASSSQGAGYTF
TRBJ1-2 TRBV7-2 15 CASSPRGSANYGYTF
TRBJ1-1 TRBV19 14 CASTEGGIRTEAFF
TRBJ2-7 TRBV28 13 CASSLKPPYEQYF
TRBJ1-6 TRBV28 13 CASRTGTDSPLHF
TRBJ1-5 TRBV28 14 CASSLGQGGQPQHF
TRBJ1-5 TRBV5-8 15 CASSGGYLSNQPQHF
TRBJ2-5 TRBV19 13 CASSISGQETQYF
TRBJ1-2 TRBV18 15 CASSSGTATSSGYTF
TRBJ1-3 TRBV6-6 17 CASSLSGQLYSGNTIYF
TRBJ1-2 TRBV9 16 CASSVDGGRADYGYTF
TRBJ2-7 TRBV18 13 CASSPTGSPEQYF
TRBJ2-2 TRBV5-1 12 CASSLSLGELFF
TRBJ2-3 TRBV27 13 CASKRQGEDTQYF
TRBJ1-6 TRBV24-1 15 CATSDSTGRNSPLHF
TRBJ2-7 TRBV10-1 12 CASSESPLKQYF
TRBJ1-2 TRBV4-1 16 CASSQDSAGGKYGYTF
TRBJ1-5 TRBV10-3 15 CAISVQGGGNQPQHF
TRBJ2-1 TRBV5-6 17 CASSLIDTELSYNEQFF
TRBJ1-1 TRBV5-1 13 CASSRATGTEAFF
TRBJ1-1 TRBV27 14 CASSNRQPNTEAFF